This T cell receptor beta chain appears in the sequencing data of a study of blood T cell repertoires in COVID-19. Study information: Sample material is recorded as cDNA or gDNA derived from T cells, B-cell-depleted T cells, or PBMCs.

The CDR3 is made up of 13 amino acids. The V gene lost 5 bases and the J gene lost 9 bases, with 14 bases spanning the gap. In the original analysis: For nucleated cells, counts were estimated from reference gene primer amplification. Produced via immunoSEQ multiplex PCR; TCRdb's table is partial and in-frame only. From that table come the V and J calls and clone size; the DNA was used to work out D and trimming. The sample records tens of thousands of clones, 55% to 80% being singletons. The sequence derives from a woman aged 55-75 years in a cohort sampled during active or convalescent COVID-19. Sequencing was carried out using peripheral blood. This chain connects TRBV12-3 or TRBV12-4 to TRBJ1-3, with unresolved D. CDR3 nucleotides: TGTGCCAGCAGTATCACCTCAGCGGGCACCATATATTTT. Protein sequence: CASSITSAGTIYF.